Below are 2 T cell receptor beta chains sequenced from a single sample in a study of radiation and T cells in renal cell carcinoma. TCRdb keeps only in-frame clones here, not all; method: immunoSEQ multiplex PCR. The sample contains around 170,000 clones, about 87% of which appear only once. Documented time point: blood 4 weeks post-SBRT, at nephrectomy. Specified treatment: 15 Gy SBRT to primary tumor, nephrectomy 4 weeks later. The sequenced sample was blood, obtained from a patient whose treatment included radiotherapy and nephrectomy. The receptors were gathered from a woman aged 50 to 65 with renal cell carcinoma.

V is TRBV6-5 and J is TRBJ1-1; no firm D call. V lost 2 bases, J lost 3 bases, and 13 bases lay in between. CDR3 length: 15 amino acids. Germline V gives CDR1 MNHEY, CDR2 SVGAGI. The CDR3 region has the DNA TGTGCCAGCAGTTACAAATCCCTTACCTACACTGAAGCTTTCTTT. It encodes CASSYKSLTYTEAFF.

The CDR3 nucleotides read TGTGCCAGCAGCTTACGGTCGGCTAGCGGGACCACAGATACGCAGTATTTT. Protein sequence: CASSLRSASGTTDTQYF. The J gene is TRBJ2-3, the V gene TRBV11-3, with 9 bases matching TRBD2. This CDR3 spans 17 amino acids. With V trimmed by 2 bases and J by 2 bases, 8 bases remained unmatched. Germline CDR1 SGHNT, CDR2 YENEEA.